The 12 T cell receptor beta chains listed next were all sequenced from one sample in a study of cytomegalovirus exposure and HLA in healthy donors. The study ran its PCR with 60 Vbeta and 13 Jbeta primers. Assay: immunoSEQ multiplex PCR; the TCRdb copy retains only in-frame clones and omits some. This table has about 200,000 clones, around 86% appearing once. The material sequenced was PBMCs. The receptor set was obtained from a man aged 25-45 years in good health and CMV-seronegative.

The genes are TRBV30 and TRBJ1-4; D call uncertain. V shed 4 bases and J shed 7 bases, with 16 bases lying between them. The CDR3 is 14 residues long. Germline V gives CDR1 GTSNPN, CDR2 SVGIG (reference sequence). CDR3 DNA: TGTGCCTGGACTAACTACGGAGGGAGTGAAAAACTGTTTTTT. It codes for CAWTNYGGSEKLFF.

CDR3 loop: CASSGVAGADEQFF. CDR3 sequence (DNA): TGTGCCAGTAGTGGGGTAGCGGGAGCCGATGAGCAGTTCTTC. The chain recombines TRBV19 with TRBJ2-1; 9 positions match TRBD2. This CDR3 has 14 amino acids. The germline V gene encodes CDR1 LNHDA and CDR2 SQIVND (reference sequence). The junction had 7 bases not matched to a gene; V was cut back by 5 bases and J by 8 bases. The variable domain in full, with the rest retrieved from reference TRBV19 and TRBJ2-1, is DGGITQSPKYLFRKEGQNVTLSCEQNLNHDAMYWYRQDPGQGLRLIYYSQIVNDFQKGDIAEGYSVSREKKESFPLTVTSAQKNPTAFYLCASSGVAGADEQFFGPGTRLTVL.

The V call is TRBV7-2, the J call TRBJ2-7; 8 bases align to TRBD2. The trim removed 1 base at V and 10 bases at J, leaving 12 bases unmatched. The CDR3 runs to 15 residues. Germline CDR1 is SGHTA and CDR2 is FQGNSA. Written as DNA, the CDR3 is TGTGCCAGCAGCTTAGACGGCGGGGGGACTCTAAGTCAGTACTTC. Translated: CASSLDGGGTLSQYF.

The rearrangement links TRBV28 to TRBJ2-7; 7 bases map to TRBD1. Germline lookup yields CDR1 MDHEN and CDR2 SYDVKM. The CDR3 is 16 residues long. V was clipped by 7 bases and J by 5 bases; unmatched bases: 17. CDR3 nucleotides: TGTGCCAGCATTCCCATCCCGACAGGGATAAATGACGAGCAGTACTTC. This sequence encodes CASIPIPTGINDEQYF.

The rearrangement joins TRBV28 to TRBJ1-2; D possibly corresponds to TRBD1 (6 bases). The CDR3 consists of 11 residues. The V gene lost 8 bases and the J gene lost 10 bases, with 14 bases spanning the gap. The germline V gene has CDR1 MDHEN and CDR2 SYDVKM. This chain's CDR3 is CASLRGAVYTF. The CDR3 coding sequence is TGTGCCAGCTTGCGGGGGGCCGTCTACACCTTC.

This clone was seen a single time. The rearrangement links TRBV7-9 to TRBJ2-7, with 7 bases identical to TRBD2. Germline CDR1 is SEHNR and CDR2 is FQNEAQ (reference sequence). The ends lost 5 bases at V and 4 bases at J; junction bases unmatched: 11. The CDR3 is made up of 15 amino acids. The CDR3 protein is CASSRPAGAIYEQYF. CDR3 DNA sequence: TGTGCCAGCAGCCGACCGGCGGGAGCGATTTACGAGCAGTACTTC.

This chain uses TRBV30 with TRBJ1-4; a weak D match, TRBD1 (5 bases). Germline loops: CDR1 GTSNPN, CDR2 SVGIG (reference sequence). Trimming pared 1 base from V and 11 bases from J, leaving 8 bases between. This CDR3 region has 11 residues. The CDR3 spells CAWSGGVKLFF. As DNA, the CDR3 is TGTGCCTGGAGTGGGGGGGTTAAACTGTTTTTT.

The chain uses TRBV6-5 and TRBJ1-1, with no clear D. The CDR3 runs 14 residues. Deletions cut 0 bases from V and 6 bases from J, with 11 bases between. Germline CDR1 reads MNHEY; CDR2 reads SVGAGI. The CDR3, as DNA: TGTGCCAGCAGTTACTCAGGCGGGGTCGCTGAAGCTTTCTTT. Its protein is CASSYSGGVAEAFF.

The chain couples TRBV6-6 to TRBJ2-7; 12 bases match TRBD2. The junction had 4 bases not matched to a gene; V was cut back by 5 bases and J by 2 bases. The CDR3 sequence is 15 residues long. CDR1 and CDR2 (germline): MNHNY, SVGAGI (reference sequence). The CDR3 coding sequence is TGTGCCAGCAGTGACCTAGCGGGAGGGGCCTACGAGCAGTACTTC. Translation gives CASSDLAGGAYEQYF.

The chain carries TRBV11-2 and TRBJ2-7; the match to TRBD1 covers 9 bases. CDR1 is SGHAT and CDR2 is FQNNGV in the germline V gene. This CDR3 has 15 amino acids. Trimming removed 4 bases from V and 1 base from J; junction bases left unmatched: 5. CDR3 coding DNA: TGTGCCAGCAGCTACGGGACAGGGCGATCCTACGAGCAGTACTTC. Protein sequence: CASSYGTGRSYEQYF.

This clone was seen more than once but under ten times. This sequence joins TRBV6-4 and TRBJ1-1; 7 bases fit TRBD1. CDR1 and CDR2 from the germline V gene are MRHNA and SNTAGT. Trimming cost V 3 bases and J 7 bases; bases outside gene matches: 5. CDR3 size: 13 residues. This chain's CDR3 is CASSDPGTDEAFF. CDR3 DNA sequence: TGTGCCAGCAGTGATCCCGGGACAGATGAAGCTTTCTTT.

The sample holds one count of this clone. V and J are TRBV6-4 and TRBJ2-3; D unresolved. The CDR3 extends over 14 amino acids. V lost 0 bases, J lost 4 bases, and 8 bases lay in between. Looked up from germline, CDR1 is MRHNA and CDR2 is SNTAGT. CDR3 nucleotides: TGTGCCAGCAGTGACTCGAACAGCCCAGATACGCAGTATTTT. Translation: CASSDSNSPDTQYF.